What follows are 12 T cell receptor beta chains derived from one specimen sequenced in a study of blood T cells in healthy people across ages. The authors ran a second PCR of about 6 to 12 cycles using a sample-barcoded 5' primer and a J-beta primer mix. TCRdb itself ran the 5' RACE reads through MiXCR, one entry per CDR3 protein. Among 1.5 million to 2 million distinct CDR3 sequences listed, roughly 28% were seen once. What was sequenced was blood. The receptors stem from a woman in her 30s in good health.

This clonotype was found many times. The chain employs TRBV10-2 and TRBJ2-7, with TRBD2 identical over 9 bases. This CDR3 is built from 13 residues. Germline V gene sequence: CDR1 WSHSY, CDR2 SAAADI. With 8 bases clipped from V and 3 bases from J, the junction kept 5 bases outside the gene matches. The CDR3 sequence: CASGFSGSYEQYF. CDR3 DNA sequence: TGCGCCAGCGGCTTTAGCGGGAGCTACGAGCAGTACTTC.

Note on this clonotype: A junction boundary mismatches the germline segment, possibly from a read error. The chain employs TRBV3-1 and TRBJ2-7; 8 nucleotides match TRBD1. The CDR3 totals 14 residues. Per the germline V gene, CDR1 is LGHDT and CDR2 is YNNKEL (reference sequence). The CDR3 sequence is CASRSRGTGYEHYF. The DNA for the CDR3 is TGTGCCAGCAGGTCACGCGGGACAGGCTACGAGCATTACTTC.

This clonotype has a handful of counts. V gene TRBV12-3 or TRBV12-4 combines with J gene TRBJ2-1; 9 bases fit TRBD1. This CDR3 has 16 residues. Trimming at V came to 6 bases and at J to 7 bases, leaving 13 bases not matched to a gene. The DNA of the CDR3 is TGTGCCAGCAGCGCCTACAGGGGGCGAACAAGGAATGAGCAGTTCTTC. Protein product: CASSAYRGRTRNEQFF.

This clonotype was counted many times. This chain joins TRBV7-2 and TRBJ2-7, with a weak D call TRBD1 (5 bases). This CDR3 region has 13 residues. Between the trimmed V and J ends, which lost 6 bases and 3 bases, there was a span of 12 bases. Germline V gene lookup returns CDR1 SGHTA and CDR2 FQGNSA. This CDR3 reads CASSPDRIYEQYF. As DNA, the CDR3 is TGTGCCAGCAGTCCCGACAGAATCTACGAGCAGTACTTC.

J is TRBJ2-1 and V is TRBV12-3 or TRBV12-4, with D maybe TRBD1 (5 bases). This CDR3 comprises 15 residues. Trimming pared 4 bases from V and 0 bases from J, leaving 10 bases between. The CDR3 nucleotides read TGTGCCAGCAGTTGGACATCCAACTCCTACAATGAGCAGTTCTTC. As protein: CASSWTSNSYNEQFF.

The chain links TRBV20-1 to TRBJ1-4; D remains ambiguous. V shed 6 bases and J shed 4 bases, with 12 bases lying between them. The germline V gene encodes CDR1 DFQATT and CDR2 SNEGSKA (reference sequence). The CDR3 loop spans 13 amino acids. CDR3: CSAPSPGNEKLFF. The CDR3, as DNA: TGCAGTGCGCCTAGCCCTGGTAATGAAAAACTGTTTTTT.

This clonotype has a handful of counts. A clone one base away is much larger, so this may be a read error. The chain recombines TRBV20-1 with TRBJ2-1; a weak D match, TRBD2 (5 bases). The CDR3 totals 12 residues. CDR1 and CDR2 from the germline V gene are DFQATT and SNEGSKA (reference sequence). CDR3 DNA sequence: TGCAGTGCTAGAATCGGGAACAATGGGCAGTTCTTC. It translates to CSARIGNNGQFF.

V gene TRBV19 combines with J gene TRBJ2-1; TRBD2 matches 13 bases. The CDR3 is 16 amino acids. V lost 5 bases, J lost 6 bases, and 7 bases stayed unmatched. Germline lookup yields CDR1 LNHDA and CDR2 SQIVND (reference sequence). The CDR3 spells CASSVRLAGGINEQFF. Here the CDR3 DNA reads TGTGCCAGTAGTGTCCGACTAGCGGGAGGTATCAATGAGCAGTTCTTC.

For the CDR3, the DNA is TGCAGCGTGGGACACAGCACCACCTCAGGGAATGAGCAGTTCTTC. Translated: CSVGHSTTSGNEQFF. This chain uses TRBV29-1 with TRBJ2-1; tentatively, D is TRBD1 (6 bases). Germline assignment: CDR1 SQVTM and CDR2 ANQGSEA. V was pared by 6 bases and J by 7 bases, with 22 bases between. This CDR3 is built from 15 residues.

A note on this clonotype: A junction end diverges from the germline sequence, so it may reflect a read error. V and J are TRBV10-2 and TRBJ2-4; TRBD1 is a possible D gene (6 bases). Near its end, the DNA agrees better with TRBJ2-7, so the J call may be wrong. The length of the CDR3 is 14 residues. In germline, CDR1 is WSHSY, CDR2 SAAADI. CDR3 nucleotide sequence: TGCGCCAACAGTGAAATCAGGGGCGTTGCCGAGCAGTACTTC. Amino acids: CANSEIRGVAEQYF.

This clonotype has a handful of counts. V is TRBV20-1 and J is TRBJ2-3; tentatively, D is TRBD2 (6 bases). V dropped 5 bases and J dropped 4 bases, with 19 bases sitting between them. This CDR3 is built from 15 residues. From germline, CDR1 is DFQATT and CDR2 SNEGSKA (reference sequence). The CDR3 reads CSAGFGLSAADTQYF. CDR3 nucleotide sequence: TGCAGTGCTGGCTTCGGACTATCGGCCGCAGATACGCAGTATTTT.

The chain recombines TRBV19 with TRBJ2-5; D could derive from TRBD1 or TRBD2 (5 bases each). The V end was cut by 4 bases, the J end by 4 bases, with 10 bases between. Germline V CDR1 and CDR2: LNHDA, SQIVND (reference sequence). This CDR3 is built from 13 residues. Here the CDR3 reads CASSNERGETQYF. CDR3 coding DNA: TGTGCCAGTAGTAATGAGAGGGGAGAGACCCAGTACTTC. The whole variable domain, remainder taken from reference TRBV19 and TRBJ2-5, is DGGITQSPKYLFRKEGQNVTLSCEQNLNHDAMYWYRQDPGQGLRLIYYSQIVNDFQKGDIAEGYSVSREKKESFPLTVTSAQKNPTAFYLCASSNERGETQYFGPGTRLLVL.